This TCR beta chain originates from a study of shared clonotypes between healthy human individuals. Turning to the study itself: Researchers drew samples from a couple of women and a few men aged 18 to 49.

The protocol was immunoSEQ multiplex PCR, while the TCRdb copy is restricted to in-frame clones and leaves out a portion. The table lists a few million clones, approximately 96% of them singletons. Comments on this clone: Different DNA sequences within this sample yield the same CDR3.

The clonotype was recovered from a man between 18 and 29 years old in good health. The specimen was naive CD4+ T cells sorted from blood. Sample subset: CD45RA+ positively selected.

CDR3 sequence: CASSEGGANEKLFF. CDR3 nucleotides: TGTGCCAGCAGTGAGGGGGGGGCTAATGAAAAACTGTTTTTT. The chain is built from TRBV6-1 and TRBJ1-4; TRBD1 might be the D (5 bases). The CDR3 spans 14 residues. Germline V CDR1 and CDR2: MNHNS, SASEGT. V lost 3 bases, J lost 3 bases, and 8 bases lay in between.